The 17 T cell receptor beta chains given below trace back to one sample, sequenced in a study of breast tumors, draining lymph nodes, adjacent tissues. The lymph nodes were axillary draining lymph nodes from breast cancer patients. MiXCR, run by TCRdb on the multiplex PCR reads, gives a single entry per CDR3 protein. There are about 100,000 distinct CDR3 sequences in the sample; 21% occur only once, and roughly 1.2% lies in the top ten. The sequenced sample was axillary lymph node tissue. These receptors all come from a female donor with breast cancer. Some clones in this sample may be carry-over from other donors' samples.

This clonotype has a count of ten or more. The rearrangement joins TRBV4-1 to TRBJ1-6; D is possibly TRBD1 (5 bases). The germline CDR1 and CDR2 sequences are MGHRA and YSYEKL. Trimming removed 4 bases from V and 9 bases from J, with 22 bases in between. The CDR3 sequence is 17 residues long. This CDR3 reads CASSLLRGGRESSPLHF. For the CDR3, the DNA is TGCGCCAGCAGCCTCCTAAGGGGAGGCAGGGAATCTTCACCCCTCCACTTT.

This clonotype was observed many times. The CDR3 nucleotides are TGTGCCAGCAGGGACAGGGGGAGAAATCAGCCCCAGCATTTT. Translated: CASRDRGRNQPQHF. The chain has TRBV6-1 and TRBJ1-5, with 10 bases matching TRBD1. The CDR3 runs to 14 residues. V trimming: 6 bases; J trimming: 4 bases; junction bases outside the gene matches: 3. Germline CDR1 reads MNHNS; CDR2 reads SASEGT.

This clonotype was picked up many times. The chain employs TRBV3-1 and TRBJ2-7; no clear D gene. This CDR3 has 14 amino acids. Per germline, CDR1 LGHDT and CDR2 YNNKEL (reference sequence). The V end was cut by 8 bases, the J end by 0 bases, with 14 bases between. The CDR3 is CASARSRTSYEQYF. CDR3 bases: TGTGCCAGCGCCAGATCCCGGACCTCCTACGAGCAGTACTTC.

This clonotype was seen repeatedly, ten times or more. The chain recombines TRBV4-1 with TRBJ2-1, with 8 bases that match TRBD2. Germline CDR1 is MGHRA and CDR2 is YSYEKL. CDR3 length: 16 amino acids. After removal of 2 bases from V and 4 bases from J, the junction contained 7 bases not matched to a gene. The CDR3 protein is CASSQLTSGNYNEQFF. The CDR3 nucleotides read TGCGCCAGCAGCCAACTAACTAGCGGAAATTACAATGAGCAGTTCTTC.

There are a few counts of this clonotype. The rearrangement links TRBV18 to TRBJ1-5; D is possibly TRBD1 (5 bases). The CDR3 consists of 15 residues. With 3 bases removed from V and 2 bases from J, the gap between germline ends came to 11 bases. CDR1 is KGHSH, CDR2 LQKENI, per germline. DNA for the CDR3: TGTGCCAGCTCACCGTCCGGGGGGGGCAATCAGCCCCAGCATTTT. It translates to CASSPSGGGNQPQHF.

This clonotype was observed at least ten times. The chain carries TRBV30 and TRBJ1-2; 8 bases are a match to TRBD1. The CDR3 is 13 residues long. V was pared by 4 bases and J by 8 bases, with 9 bases of the junction left unmatched. In germline, CDR1 is GTSNPN, CDR2 SVGIG (reference sequence). DNA of the CDR3: TGTGCCTGGATGGCAGGGGGCCGGAGCGGCTACACCTTC. Translation: CAWMAGGRSGYTF.

Comments on this clonotype: One base away lies a much larger clone, so this may be a sequencing read error. The gene calls are TRBV5-1 and TRBJ2-1; D remains ambiguous. Germline CDR1 reads SGHRS; CDR2 reads YFSETQ. This CDR3 has 17 amino acids. CDR3 sequence reads: CASSLEPLGNSYNEQLF. Here the CDR3 DNA reads TGCGCCAGCAGCTTGGAGCCTTTAGGTAATTCCTACAATGAGCAGCTCTTC.

This clonotype was seen ten or more times. The chain carries TRBV4-1 and TRBJ1-3; D is perhaps TRBD1 (5 bases). This CDR3 region has 16 residues. Germline V gives CDR1 MGHRA, CDR2 YSYEKL. V lost 1 base, J lost 0 bases, and 10 bases lay in between. The CDR3 DNA is TGCGCCAGCAGCCAAGGTTTTGGGGGCTCTGGAAACACCATATATTTT. Protein product: CASSQGFGGSGNTIYF.

This clonotype was seen at least ten times. The rearrangement joins TRBV27 to TRBJ2-7, with unresolved D. Trimming left V 4 bases short and J 3 bases short, with 7 bases between. Germline V gene sequence: CDR1 MNHEY, CDR2 SMNVEV (reference sequence). This CDR3 has 12 amino acids. The CDR3 here is CASSSNGYEQYF. CDR3 coding DNA: TGTGCCAGCAGTTCAAACGGCTACGAGCAGTACTTC.

This clonotype was picked up a small number of times. The CDR3 loop is CASRGRGYNEQFF. The CDR3 DNA follows: TGTGCCAGCAGGGGCCGAGGCTACAATGAGCAGTTCTTC. This sequence joins TRBV28 and TRBJ2-1; no firm D call. The CDR3 is 13 residues long. Germline values: CDR1 MDHEN, CDR2 SYDVKM. V lost 6 bases and J 3 bases, leaving 9 bases between the germline ends.

This clonotype was seen only a few times. Being one base from a much bigger clone, this may be a read error. The chain uses TRBV5-6 and TRBJ1-2; TRBD1 aligns across 7 bases. The junction had 7 bases not matched to a gene; V was cut back by 0 bases and J by 11 bases. The V gene's germline CDR1 is SGHDT and CDR2 YYEEEE. The CDR3 has 13 amino acids. The CDR3 protein is CASSLEGAPQYTF. DNA for the CDR3: TGTGCCAGCAGCTTGGAGGGGGCGCCTCAATACACCTTC.

This clonotype showed up just once. The V call is TRBV6-6, the J call TRBJ1-3; D is perhaps TRBD1 (5 bases). CDR1 MNHNY and CDR2 SVGAGI come from the germline V gene (reference sequence). V was clipped by 0 bases and J by 4 bases, with 10 bases between them. CDR3 size: 15 residues. CDR3 nucleotides: TGTGCCAGCAGTTACTCATCAGGGAGCGGAAACACCATATATTTT. This encodes CASSYSSGSGNTIYF.

This clonotype has a count of ten or more. The rearrangement uses TRBV6-1 and TRBJ1-5, with 8 bases identical to TRBD1. Germline V lookup: CDR1 MNHNS, CDR2 SASEGT. This CDR3 is 14 amino acids long. J was trimmed by 3 bases and V by 5 bases; bases with no gene match: 3. This chain's CDR3 is CASSPTGDNQPQHF. The CDR3 DNA is TGTGCCAGCAGTCCGACAGGGGACAATCAGCCCCAGCATTTT.

This clonotype has ten or more counts. The chain joins TRBV10-2 to TRBJ2-5; 8 nucleotides align to TRBD1. Per the germline V gene, CDR1 is WSHSY and CDR2 is SAAADI. Germline trimming cut 8 bases from V and 1 base from J; bases unmatched to any gene: 6. This CDR3 has 14 residues. CDR3 region: CASRRDRSQETQYF. CDR3 in DNA: TGCGCCAGCCGAAGGGACAGGAGCCAAGAGACCCAGTACTTC.

This clonotype came up many times. The V call is TRBV2, the J call TRBJ2-3, with D unresolved. The V and J ends lost 0 bases and 3 bases respectively, with 7 bases between them. Germline CDR1 SNHLY, CDR2 FYNNEI. The CDR3 length is 14 residues. The CDR3 protein is CASSEATTTDTQYF. The CDR3 DNA follows: TGTGCCAGCAGTGAAGCGACGACTACAGATACGCAGTATTTT.

This rearrangement joins TRBV4-1 to TRBJ2-7; TRBD2 matches at 11 bases. CDR1 is MGHRA, CDR2 YSYEKL, per germline. The CDR3 length is 20 residues. Unmatched junction bases numbered 18, after V lost 5 bases and J lost 0 bases. The CDR3 DNA sequence: TGCGCCAGCAGCGCCGACCCCTTTCTAGCGGGAGGTAGGAGCTCCTACGAGCAGTACTTC. Translating gives CASSADPFLAGGRSSYEQYF.

A word on this clonotype: With a much larger clone just one base away, this may be a read error. The chain employs TRBV6-5 and TRBJ1-2; no definite D call. This CDR3 has 13 residues. Germline V gives CDR1 MNHEY, CDR2 SVGAGI. V lost 6 bases and J 7 bases, leaving 15 bases between the germline ends. In DNA form, the CDR3 reads TGTGCCAGCAGGCAAGGGTTAGGTCGTGGCTACACCTTC. Its protein is CASRQGLGRGYTF.